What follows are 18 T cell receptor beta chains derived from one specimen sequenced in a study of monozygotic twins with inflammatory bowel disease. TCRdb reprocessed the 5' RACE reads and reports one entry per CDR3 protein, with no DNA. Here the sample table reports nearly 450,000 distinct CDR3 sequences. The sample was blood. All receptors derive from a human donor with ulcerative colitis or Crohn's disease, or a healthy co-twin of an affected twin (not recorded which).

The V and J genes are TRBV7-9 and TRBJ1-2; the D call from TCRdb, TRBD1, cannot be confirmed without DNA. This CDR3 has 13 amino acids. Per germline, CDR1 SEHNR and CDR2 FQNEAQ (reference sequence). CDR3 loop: CASSSRGTDGYTF. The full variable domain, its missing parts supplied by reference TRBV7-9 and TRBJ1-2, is DTGVSQNPRHKITKRGQNVTFRCDPISEHNRLYWYRQTLGQGPEFLTYFQNEAQLEKSRLLSDRFSAERPKGSFSTLEIQRTEQGDSAMYLCASSSRGTDGYTFGSGTRLTVV.

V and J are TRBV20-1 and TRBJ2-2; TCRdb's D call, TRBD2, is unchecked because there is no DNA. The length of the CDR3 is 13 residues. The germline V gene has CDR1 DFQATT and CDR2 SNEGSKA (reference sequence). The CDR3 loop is CSATGLFAGELFF.

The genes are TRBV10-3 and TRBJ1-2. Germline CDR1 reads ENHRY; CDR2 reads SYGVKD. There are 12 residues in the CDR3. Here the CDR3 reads CAISERPYGYTF.

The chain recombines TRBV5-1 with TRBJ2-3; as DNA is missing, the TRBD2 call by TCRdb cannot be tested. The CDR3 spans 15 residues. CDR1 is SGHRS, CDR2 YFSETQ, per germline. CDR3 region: CASSPPSGGTDTQYF.

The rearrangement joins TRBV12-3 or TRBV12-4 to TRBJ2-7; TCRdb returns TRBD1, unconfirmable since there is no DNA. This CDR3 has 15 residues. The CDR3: CASSPHRGTVYEQYF.

The CDR3 loop reads CASSFGTGDYGYTF. The V and J genes are TRBV7-2 and TRBJ1-2; TCRdb reports TRBD1, a call that lacks DNA to check it against. Germline V gene lookup returns CDR1 SGHTA and CDR2 FQGNSA. The CDR3 runs to 14 residues. The variable domain in full, with the rest retrieved from reference TRBV7-2 and TRBJ1-2, is GAGVSQSPSNKVTEKGKDVELRCDPISGHTALYWYRQSLGQGLEFLIYFQGNSAPDKSGLPSDRFSAERTGGSVSTLTIQRTQQEDSAVYLCASSFGTGDYGYTFGSGTRLTVV.

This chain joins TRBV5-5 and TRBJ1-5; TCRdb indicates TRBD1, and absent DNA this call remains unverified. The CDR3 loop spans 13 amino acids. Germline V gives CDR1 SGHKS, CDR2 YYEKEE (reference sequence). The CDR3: CASSWTGDGPQHF. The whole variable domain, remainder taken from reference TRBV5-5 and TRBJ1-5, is DAGVTQSPTHLIKTRGQQVTLRCSPISGHKSVSWYQQVLGQGPQFIFQYYEKEERGRGNFPDRFSARQFPNYSSELNVNALLLGDSALYLCASSWTGDGPQHFGDGTRLSIL.

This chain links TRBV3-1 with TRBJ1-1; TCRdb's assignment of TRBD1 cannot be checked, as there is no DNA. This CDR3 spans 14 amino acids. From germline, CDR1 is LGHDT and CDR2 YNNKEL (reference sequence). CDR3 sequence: CASSLGIGNTEAFF.

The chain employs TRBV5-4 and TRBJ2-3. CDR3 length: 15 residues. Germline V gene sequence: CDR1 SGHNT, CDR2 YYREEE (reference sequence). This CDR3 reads CASSLGVSSTDTQYF.

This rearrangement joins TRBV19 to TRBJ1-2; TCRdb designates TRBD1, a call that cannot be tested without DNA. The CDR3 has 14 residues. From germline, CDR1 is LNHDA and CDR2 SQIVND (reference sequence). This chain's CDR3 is CATNNRGLNYGYTF.

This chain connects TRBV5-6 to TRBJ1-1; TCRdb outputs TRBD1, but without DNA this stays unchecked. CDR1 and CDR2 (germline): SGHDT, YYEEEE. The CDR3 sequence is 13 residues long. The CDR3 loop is CASSLEGGYIAFF.

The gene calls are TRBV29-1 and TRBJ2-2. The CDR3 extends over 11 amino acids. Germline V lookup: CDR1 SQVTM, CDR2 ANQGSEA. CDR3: CSVVVPGELFF.

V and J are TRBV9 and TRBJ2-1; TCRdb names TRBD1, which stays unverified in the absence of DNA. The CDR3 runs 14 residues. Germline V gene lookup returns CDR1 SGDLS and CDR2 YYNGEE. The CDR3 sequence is CASSPTRTGQEQFF.

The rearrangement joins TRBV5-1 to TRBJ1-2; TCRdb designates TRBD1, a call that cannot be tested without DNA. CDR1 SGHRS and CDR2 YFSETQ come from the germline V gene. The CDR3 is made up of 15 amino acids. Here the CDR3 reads CASSLISGQNYGYTF.

The CDR3: CASSLTGTRYTDTQYF. The chain links TRBV5-1 to TRBJ2-3; there is no DNA to check the TCRdb D call of TRBD2. Germline V gene sequence: CDR1 SGHRS, CDR2 YFSETQ. CDR3 length: 16 amino acids.

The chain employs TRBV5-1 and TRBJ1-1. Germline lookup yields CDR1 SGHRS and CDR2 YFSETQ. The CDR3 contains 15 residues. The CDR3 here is CASSPGGGRLSEAFF.

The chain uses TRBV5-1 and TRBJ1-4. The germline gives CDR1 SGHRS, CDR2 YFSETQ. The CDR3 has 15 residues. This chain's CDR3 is CASSLDGSLNEKLFF.

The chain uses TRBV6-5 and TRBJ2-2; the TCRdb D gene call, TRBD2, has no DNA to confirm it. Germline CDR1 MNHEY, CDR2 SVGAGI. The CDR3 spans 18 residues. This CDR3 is CASSYTRLAGGQGGELFF.